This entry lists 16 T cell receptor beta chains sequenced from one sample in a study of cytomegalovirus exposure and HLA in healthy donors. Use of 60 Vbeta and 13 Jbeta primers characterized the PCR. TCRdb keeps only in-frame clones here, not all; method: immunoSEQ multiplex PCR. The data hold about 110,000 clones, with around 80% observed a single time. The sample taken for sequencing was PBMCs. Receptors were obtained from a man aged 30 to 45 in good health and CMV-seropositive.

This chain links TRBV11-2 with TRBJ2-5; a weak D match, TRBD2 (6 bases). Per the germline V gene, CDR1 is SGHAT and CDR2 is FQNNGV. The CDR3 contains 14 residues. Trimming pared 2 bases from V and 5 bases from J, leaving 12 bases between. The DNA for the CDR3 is TGTGCCAGCAGCTTACCGGAGGGGAGGGAGACCCAGTACTTC. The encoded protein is CASSLPEGRETQYF.

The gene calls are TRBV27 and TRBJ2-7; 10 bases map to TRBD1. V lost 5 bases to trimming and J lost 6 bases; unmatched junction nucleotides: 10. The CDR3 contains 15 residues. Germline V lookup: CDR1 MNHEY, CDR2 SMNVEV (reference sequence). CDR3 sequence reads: CASSPGGWTGGEQYF. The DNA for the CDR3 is TGTGCCAGCAGTCCGGGGGGTTGGACAGGGGGCGAGCAGTACTTC.

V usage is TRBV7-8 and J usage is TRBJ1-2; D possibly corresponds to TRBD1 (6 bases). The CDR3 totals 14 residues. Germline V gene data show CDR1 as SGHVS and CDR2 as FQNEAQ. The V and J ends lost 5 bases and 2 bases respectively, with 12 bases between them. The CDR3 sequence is CASSLDTGNYGYTF. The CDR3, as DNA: TGTGCCAGCAGCCTAGACACAGGGAACTATGGCTACACCTTC.

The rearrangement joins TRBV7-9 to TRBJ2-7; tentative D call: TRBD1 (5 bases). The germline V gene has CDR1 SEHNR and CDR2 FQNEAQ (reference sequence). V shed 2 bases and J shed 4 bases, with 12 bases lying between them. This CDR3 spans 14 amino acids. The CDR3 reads CASSLRQGRYEQYF. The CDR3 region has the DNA TGTGCCAGCAGCTTAAGGCAGGGTCGGTACGAGCAGTACTTC.

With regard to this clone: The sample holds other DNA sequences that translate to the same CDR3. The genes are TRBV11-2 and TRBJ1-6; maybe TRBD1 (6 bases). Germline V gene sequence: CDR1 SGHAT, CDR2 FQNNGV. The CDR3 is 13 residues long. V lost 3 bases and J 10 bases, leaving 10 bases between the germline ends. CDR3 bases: TGTGCCAGCAGCTTCCAGGGGAACTCACCCCTCCACTTT. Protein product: CASSFQGNSPLHF.

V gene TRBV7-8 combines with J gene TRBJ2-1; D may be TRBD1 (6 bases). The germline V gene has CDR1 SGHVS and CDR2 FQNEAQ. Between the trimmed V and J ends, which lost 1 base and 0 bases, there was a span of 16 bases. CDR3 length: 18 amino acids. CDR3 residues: CASSLGGHRVSSYNEQFF. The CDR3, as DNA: TGTGCCAGCAGCTTAGGCGGCCACAGGGTGAGCTCCTACAATGAGCAGTTCTTC. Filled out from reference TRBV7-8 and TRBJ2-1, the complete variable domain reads GAGVSQSPRYKVAKRGQDVALRCDPISGHVSLFWYQQALGQGPEFLTYFQNEAQLDKSGLPSDRFFAERPEGSVSTLKIQRTQQEDSAVYLCASSLGGHRVSSYNEQFFGPGTRLTVL.

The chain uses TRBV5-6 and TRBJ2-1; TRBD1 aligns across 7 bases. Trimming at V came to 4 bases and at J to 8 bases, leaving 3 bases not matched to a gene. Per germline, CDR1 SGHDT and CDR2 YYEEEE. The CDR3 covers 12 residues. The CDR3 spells CASSPGQDEQFF. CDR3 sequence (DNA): TGTGCCAGCAGCCCCGGACAGGATGAGCAGTTCTTC.

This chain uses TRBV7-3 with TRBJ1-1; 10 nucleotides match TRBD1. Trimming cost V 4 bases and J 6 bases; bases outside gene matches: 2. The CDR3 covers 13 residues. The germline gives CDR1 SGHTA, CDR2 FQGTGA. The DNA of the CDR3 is TGTGCCAGCAGCTCCGGGACAGGGGCTGAAGCTTTCTTT. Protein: CASSSGTGAEAFF. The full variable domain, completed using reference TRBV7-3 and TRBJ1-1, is GAGVSQTPSNKVTEKGKYVELRCDPISGHTALYWYRQSLGQGPEFLIYFQGTGAADDSGLPNDRFFAVRPEGSVSTLKIQRTERGDSAVYLCASSSGTGAEAFFGQGTRLTVV.

CDR3 in DNA: TGTGCCAGCAGTTTAGACAGGTTAAGGCATAATTCACCCCTCCACTTT. This encodes CASSLDRLRHNSPLHF. The genes are TRBV27 and TRBJ1-6; tentative D call: TRBD1 (6 bases). V lost 2 bases and J 5 bases, leaving 13 bases between the germline ends. The CDR3 totals 16 residues. Germline-derived CDR1 and CDR2 are MNHEY and SMNVEV (reference sequence).

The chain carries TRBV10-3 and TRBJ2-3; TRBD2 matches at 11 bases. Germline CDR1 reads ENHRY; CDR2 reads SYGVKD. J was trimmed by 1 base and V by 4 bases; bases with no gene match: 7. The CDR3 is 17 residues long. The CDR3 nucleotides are TGTGCCATCAGTGGATCACTAGCGGGGGAGGGCACAGATACGCAGTATTTT. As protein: CAISGSLAGEGTDTQYF.

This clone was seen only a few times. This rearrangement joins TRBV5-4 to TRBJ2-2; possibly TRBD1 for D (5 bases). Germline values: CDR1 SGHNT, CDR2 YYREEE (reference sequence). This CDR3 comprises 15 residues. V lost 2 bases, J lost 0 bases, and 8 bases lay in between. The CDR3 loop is CASSFLDTNTGELFF. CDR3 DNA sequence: TGTGCCAGCAGCTTCCTGGACACGAACACCGGGGAGCTGTTTTTT.

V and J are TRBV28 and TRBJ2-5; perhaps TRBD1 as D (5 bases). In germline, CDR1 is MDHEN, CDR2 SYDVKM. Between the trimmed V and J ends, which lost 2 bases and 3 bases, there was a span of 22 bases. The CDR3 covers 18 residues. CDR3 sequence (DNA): TGTGCCAGCAGTTTAAGGTCGATGGGAAACCCCAGGGAAGAGACCCAGTACTTC. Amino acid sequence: CASSLRSMGNPREETQYF.

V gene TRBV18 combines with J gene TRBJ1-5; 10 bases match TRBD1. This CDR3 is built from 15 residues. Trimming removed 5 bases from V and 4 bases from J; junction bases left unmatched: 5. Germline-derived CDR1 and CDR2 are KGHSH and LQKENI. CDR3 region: CASSWDRGGNQPQHF. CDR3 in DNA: TGTGCCAGCTCATGGGACAGGGGCGGGAATCAGCCCCAGCATTTT.

The CDR3 protein is CASSLPEGQDGDEQYF. As DNA, the CDR3 is TGTGCCAGCAGCCTACCTGAGGGACAGGATGGGGACGAGCAGTACTTC. The genes are TRBV11-2 and TRBJ2-7, with TRBD1 identical over 8 bases. CDR3 length: 16 amino acids. Germline V lookup: CDR1 SGHAT, CDR2 FQNNGV. With 5 bases clipped from V and 5 bases from J, the junction kept 14 bases outside the gene matches.

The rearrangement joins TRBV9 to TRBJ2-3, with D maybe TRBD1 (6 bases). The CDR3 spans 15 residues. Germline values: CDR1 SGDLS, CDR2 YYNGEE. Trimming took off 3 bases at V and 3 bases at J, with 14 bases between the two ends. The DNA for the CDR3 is TGTGCCAGCAGCGGGACAGCCCTGGGGACAGATACGCAGTATTTT. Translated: CASSGTALGTDTQYF.

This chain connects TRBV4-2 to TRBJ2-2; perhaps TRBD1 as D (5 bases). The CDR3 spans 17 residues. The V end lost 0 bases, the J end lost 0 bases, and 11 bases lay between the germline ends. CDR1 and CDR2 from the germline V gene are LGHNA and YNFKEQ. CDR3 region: CASSQEMTETNTGELFF. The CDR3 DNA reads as TGTGCCAGCAGCCAAGAAATGACAGAAACGAACACCGGGGAGCTGTTTTTT.